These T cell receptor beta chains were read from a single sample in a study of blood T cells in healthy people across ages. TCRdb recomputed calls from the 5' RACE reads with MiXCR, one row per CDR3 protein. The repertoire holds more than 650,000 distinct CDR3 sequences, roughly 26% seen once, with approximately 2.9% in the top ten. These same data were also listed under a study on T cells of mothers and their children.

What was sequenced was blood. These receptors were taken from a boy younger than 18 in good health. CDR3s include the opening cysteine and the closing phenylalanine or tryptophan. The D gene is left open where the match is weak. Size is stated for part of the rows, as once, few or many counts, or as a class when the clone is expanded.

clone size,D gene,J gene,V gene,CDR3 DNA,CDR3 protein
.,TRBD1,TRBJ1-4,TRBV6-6,TGTGCCAGCAGAAGAGCCGGGACAGCGGGTGAAAAACTGTTTTTT,CASRRAGTAGEKLFF
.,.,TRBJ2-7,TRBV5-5,TGTGCCAGCAGCTTAGGGACGGACCGGGACAAGCAGTACTTC,CASSLGTDRDKQYF
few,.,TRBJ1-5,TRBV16,TGTGCCAGCAGCCCCGGGAATGGGCAGCCCCAGCATTTT,CASSPGNGQPQHF
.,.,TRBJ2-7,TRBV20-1,TGCAGTGCTAGTCCGGGGCCAGCCACCTACGAGCAGTACTTC,CSASPGPATYEQYF
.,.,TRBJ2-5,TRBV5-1,TGCGCCAGCAGCTTGCTTGAGCGCGGGGAGACCCAGTACTTC,CASSLLERGETQYF
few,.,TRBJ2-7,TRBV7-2,TGTGCCAGCAGACGCGGGTGGAGCTCCTACGAGCAGTACTTC,CASRRGWSSYEQYF
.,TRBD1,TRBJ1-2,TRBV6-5,TGTGCCAGCAGTTACTTGGGACAGGGGGCCTATGGCTACACCTTC,CASSYLGQGAYGYTF
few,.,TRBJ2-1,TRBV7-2,TGTGCCAGCAGCTTAAGTGGGACCTACAATGAGCAGTTCTTC,CASSLSGTYNEQFF
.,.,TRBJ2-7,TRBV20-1,TGCAGTGCTAGTGGGGGGGCTTTGGGCACCTACGAGCAGTACTTC,CSASGGALGTYEQYF
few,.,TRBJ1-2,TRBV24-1,TGTGCCACCAGTGACCAGGACTATGGCTACACCTTC,CATSDQDYGYTF
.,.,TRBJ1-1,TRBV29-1,TGCAGCGTTGAAGGGCGGTTGAACCCGAACACTGAAGCTTTCTTT,CSVEGRLNPNTEAFF
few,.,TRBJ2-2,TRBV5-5,TGTGCCAGCAGACACCTTTCAGTAGGGGATACCGGGGAGCTGTTTTTT,CASRHLSVGDTGELFF
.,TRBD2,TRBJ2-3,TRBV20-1,TGCAGTGCTAGCCTAGCGGGAGGTGGTGGAACAGATACGCAGTATTTT,CSASLAGGGGTDTQYF
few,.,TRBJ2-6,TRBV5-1,TGCGCCAGCAGCTTGAATTGGTGGGGGTCTGGGGCCAACGTCCTGACTTTC,CASSLNWWGSGANVLTF
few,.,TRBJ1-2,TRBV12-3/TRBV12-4,TGTGCCAGCAGTTCCCCCGGGGGGGGATACTCTGGCTACACCTTC,CASSSPGGGYSGYTF
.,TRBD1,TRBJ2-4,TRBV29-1,TGCAGCGTTAAAAATCCCCCGATCTGGACAGGCGCCGCCAAAAACATTCAGTACTTC,CSVKNPPIWTGAAKNIQYF
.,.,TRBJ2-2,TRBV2,TGTGCCGGCGGGGACAGAGGAAGCACCGGGGAGCTGTTTTTT,CAGGDRGSTGELFF
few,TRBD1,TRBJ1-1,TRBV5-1,TGCGCCAGCAGCTTGGGTCAGGGGGTTGAAGCTTTCTTT,CASSLGQGVEAFF
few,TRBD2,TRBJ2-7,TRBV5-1,TGCGCCAGCAGCTTGTCTGGTTCGGGGGGGACCACCTACGAGCAGTACTTC,CASSLSGSGGTTYEQYF
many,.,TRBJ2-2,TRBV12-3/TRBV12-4,TGTGCCAGCAGGGACACCGGGGAGCTGTTTTTT,CASRDTGELFF
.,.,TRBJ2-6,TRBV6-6,TGTGCCAGCAGATTAATGGTGCCTGGGGCCAACGTCCTGACTTTC,CASRLMVPGANVLTF
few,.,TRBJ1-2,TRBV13,TGTGCCAGCGCTAACAGGGTAAACTATGGCTACACCTTC,CASANRVNYGYTF
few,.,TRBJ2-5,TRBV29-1,TGCAGCGTTGTCGACTTACAAGAGACCCAGTACTTC,CSVVDLQETQYF
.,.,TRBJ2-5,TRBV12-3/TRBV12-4,TGTGCCAGCAGTCCCCTAGAAGCGGGCGTAACTAAAGAGACCCAGTACTTC,CASSPLEAGVTKETQYF
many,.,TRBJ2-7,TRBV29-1,TGCAGCGTCGACCTTTCACAGGGCCGGTACGAGCAGTACTTC,CSVDLSQGRYEQYF
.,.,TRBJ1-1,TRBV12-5,TGTGCTAGTGGTTTGGTAGGAGGACACTTGAACACTGAAGCTTTCTTT,CASGLVGGHLNTEAFF
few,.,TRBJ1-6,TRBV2,TGTGCCAGCAGTGAGGGGTTTCCGGGATCACCCCTCCACTTT,CASSEGFPGSPLHF
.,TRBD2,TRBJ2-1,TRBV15,TGTGCCACCAGCAGAGATCCTCTAGCGGGGGGCTCCAATGAGCAGTTCTTC,CATSRDPLAGGSNEQFF
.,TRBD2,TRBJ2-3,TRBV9,TGTGCCAGCAGCGCCGGACTAGCGGGGGCCACAGATACGCAGTATTTT,CASSAGLAGATDTQYF
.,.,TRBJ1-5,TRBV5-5,TGTGCCGGCAGCTTGGAATGGGAGCAGCCCCAGCATTTT,CAGSLEWEQPQHF
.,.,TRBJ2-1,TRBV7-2,TGTGCCAGCAGCCAGGGCGGGATCCACAATGAGCAGTTCTTC,CASSQGGIHNEQFF
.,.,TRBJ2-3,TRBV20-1,TGCAGTCGGACACTTACTAGCACAGATACGCAGTATTTT,CSRTLTSTDTQYF
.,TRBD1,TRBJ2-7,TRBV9,TGTGCCAGCAGCGTAGCGGTGACAGGGGGCTACGAGCAGTACTTC,CASSVAVTGGYEQYF
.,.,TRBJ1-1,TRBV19,TGTGCCGGCCGTGCGCTAAGGGGAGATTTGAACACTGAAGCTTTCTTT,CAGRALRGDLNTEAFF
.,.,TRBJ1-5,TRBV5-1,TGCGCGCCACGACCGTGCATTAAGGGCAATCAGCCCCAGCATTTT,CAPRPCIKGNQPQHF
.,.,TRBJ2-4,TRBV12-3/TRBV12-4,TGTGCCAGCAGTTTCGGCGCGGTAGCCAAAAACATTCAGTACTTC,CASSFGAVAKNIQYF